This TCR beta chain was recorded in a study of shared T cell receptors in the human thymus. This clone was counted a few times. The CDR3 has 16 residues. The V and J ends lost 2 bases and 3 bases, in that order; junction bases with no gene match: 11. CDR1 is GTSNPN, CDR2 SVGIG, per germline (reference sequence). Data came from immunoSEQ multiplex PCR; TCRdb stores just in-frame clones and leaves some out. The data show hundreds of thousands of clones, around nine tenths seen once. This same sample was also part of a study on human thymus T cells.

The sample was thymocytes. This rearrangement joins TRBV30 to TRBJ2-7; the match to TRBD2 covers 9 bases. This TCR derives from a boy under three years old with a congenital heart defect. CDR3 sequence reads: CAWSRGRASGNYEQYF. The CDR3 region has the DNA TGTGCCTGGAGTCGAGGTAGGGCTAGCGGGAACTACGAGCAGTACTTC.